The 8 T cell receptor beta chains reported below all come from one sample, sequenced in a study of response to subunit inactivated influenza vaccine (dated by TCRdb to between 2018 and 2020). To prepare the library, RT-PCR was applied. TCRdb names Illumina HiSeq 2500 as the instrument used. The public reads were quality trimmed at Q25 with fastp and then assembled into clones with MiXCR by TCRdb, keeping productive beta chains. Here each entry gathers all rows of one CDR3 protein and keeps the most common genes and DNA. This sample gives about 580,000 distinct CDR3 sequences in total; 12% to 15% of them show up just once. More than 9.5% of the sample rests with the top ten. The sample here was PBMCs from blood, taken about 11 days after vaccination. The receptors were sampled from a man in his forties or fifties who received an inactivated influenza vaccine. Donor details come from another sample of the same person, matched by shared clones.

This clonotype was counted a few times. The rearrangement links TRBV5-1 to TRBJ2-2, with TRBD2 matching 7 bases. This CDR3 spans 15 amino acids. The V and J ends lost 0 bases and 6 bases, in that order; junction bases with no gene match: 5. In germline, CDR1 is SGHRS, CDR2 YFSETQ. This CDR3 is CASSLAGGKAGELFF. In nucleotides, the CDR3 is TGCGCCAGCAGCTTGGCCGGGGGGAAGGCCGGGGAGCTGTTTTTT.

In its sample, this clonotype was seen many times. V and J are TRBV6-5 and TRBJ2-1; D is unclear. This CDR3 has 13 amino acids. V lost 2 bases to trimming and J lost 9 bases, with 11 bases between them. Germline CDR1 MNHEY, CDR2 SVGAGI. The CDR3 sequence: CASSYGRATEQFF. DNA for the CDR3: TGTGCCAGCAGTTACGGCAGAGCGACTGAGCAGTTCTTC.

The V call is TRBV6-2 or TRBV6-3, the J call TRBJ2-7, with a weak D call TRBD1 (6 bases). V was clipped by 2 bases and J by 5 bases, with 19 bases between them. CDR1 is MNHEY, CDR2 SVGEGT, per germline. The CDR3 is made up of 16 amino acids. Written as DNA, the CDR3 is TGTGCCAGCAGTTACGGCGGTGGGCAGGGGATCCACGAGCAGTACTTC. It is translated as CASSYGGGQGIHEQYF.

The V gene is TRBV5-8, the J gene TRBJ2-7; no clear D gene. Trimming stripped 0 bases from V and 1 base from J, with 8 bases between. This CDR3 has 14 residues. Germline CDR1 is SGHTS and CDR2 is YDEGEE. The CDR3 region has the DNA TGTGCCAGCAGCTTGGAGGTAGCTTCCTACGAGCAGTACTTC. Translating it yields CASSLEVASYEQYF.

This clonotype appeared a few times. The chain recombines TRBV12-3 or TRBV12-4 with TRBJ2-1; 9 bases align to TRBD2. J gave up 4 bases and V 4 bases, and 8 bases lay outside the gene matches. The CDR3 is 16 amino acids. The CDR3 loop is CASSWIAGVVYNEQFF. The CDR3 coding sequence is TGTGCCAGCAGTTGGATAGCGGGAGTGGTATACAATGAGCAGTTCTTC.

In this sample, this clonotype turned up a few times. The gene calls are TRBV5-6 and TRBJ2-7, with TRBD2 matching over 10 bases. V lost 4 bases to trimming and J lost 1 base; unmatched junction nucleotides: 5. CDR3 length equals 15 residues. The germline V gene has CDR1 SGHDT and CDR2 YYEEEE. The CDR3 DNA reads as TGTGCCAGCAGCATCGGGACTAGCGCTTCCTACGAGCAGTACTTC. Amino acids: CASSIGTSASYEQYF. The variable domain in full, completed from reference TRBV5-6 and TRBJ2-7, reads DAGVTQSPTHLIKTRGQQVTLRCSPKSGHDTVSWYQQALGQGPQFIFQYYEEEERQRGNFPDRFSGHQFPNYSSELNVNALLLGDSALYLCASSIGTSASYEQYFGPGTRLTVT.

This clonotype occurred a few times. The V call is TRBV29-1, the J call TRBJ2-7; D is perhaps TRBD1 (6 bases). The CDR3 length is 12 residues. The germline CDR1 and CDR2 sequences are SQVTM and ANQGSEA. Trimming removed 4 bases at V and 2 bases at J, with 9 bases between. CDR3 coding DNA: TGCAGCGTTGGGGACACTCCCTACGAGCAGTACTTC. As protein: CSVGDTPYEQYF.

The chain has TRBV24-1 and TRBJ2-5; TRBD1 or TRBD2 may be the D gene (6 bases each). The ends were cut back, 9 bases at V and 5 bases at J, with 15 bases in the middle. The germline CDR1 and CDR2 sequences are KGHDR and SFDVKD. CDR3 size: 13 residues. The CDR3 DNA follows: TGTGCCACCGGAGGGCCAGGGGTGGAGACCCAGTACTTC. Translating it yields CATGGPGVETQYF.